This T cell receptor beta chain came from a study of blood T cell repertoires in COVID-19. Profiled with immunoSEQ multiplex PCR; TCRdb holds only in-frame clones, not every one. The repertoire holds 200,000 to 250,000 clones, roughly 88% seen once, with around 9.5% in the top ten. This CDR3 spans 16 amino acids. This chain connects TRBV12-2 to TRBJ1-2; TRBD1 is taken as the D call from the table, unchecked against the DNA. TRBV12-2 is a known pseudogene. Material for sequencing was peripheral blood. The receptor comes from a man aged 50-60 years with active or convalescent COVID-19. Here the CDR3 reads CASRPKDRDTNYGYTF. The CDR3 bases are TGTGCAAGTCGCCCCAAAGACAGGGACACTAACTATGGCTACACCTTC.